This TCR beta chain was sequenced for a study of identical twins. TCRdb reanalysed the 5' RACE reads using MiXCR and keeps one entry per CDR3 protein. Of roughly 1.6 million distinct CDR3 sequences in the sample, roughly a third were seen once. Findings and limits, study-wide: Twins shared out-of-frame alpha sequences with excess low generation probability. For out-of-frame beta sequences, excess twin sharing was weaker.

Details on this clonotype: Antigen: not known.

Healthy Caucasians were all of the donors. The source material was cord blood. The TCR was taken from a newborn girl in good health.

The CDR3 reads CASSQDNEETQYF. The DNA for the CDR3 is TGCGCCAGCAGCCAAGATAACGAAGAGACCCAGTACTTC. The chain couples TRBV4-1 to TRBJ2-5; D is unclear. From germline, CDR1 is MGHRA and CDR2 YSYEKL. The ends were cut back, 0 bases at V and 3 bases at J, with 5 bases in the middle. The CDR3 has 13 residues.